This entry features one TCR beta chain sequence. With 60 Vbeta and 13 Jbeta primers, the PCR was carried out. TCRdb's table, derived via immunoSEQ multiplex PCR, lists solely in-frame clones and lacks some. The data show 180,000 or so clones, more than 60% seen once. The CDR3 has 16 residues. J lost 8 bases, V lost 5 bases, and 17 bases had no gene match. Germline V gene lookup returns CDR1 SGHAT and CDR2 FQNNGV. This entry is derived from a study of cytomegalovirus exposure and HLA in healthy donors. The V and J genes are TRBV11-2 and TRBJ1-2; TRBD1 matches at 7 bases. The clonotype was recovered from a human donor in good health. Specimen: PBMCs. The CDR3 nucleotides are TGTGCCAGCAGCCAAAACGTTGGCAGGGGGTTACGGGGCTACACCTTC. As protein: CASSQNVGRGLRGYTF.